This note documents a single T cell receptor beta chain sequence. J lost 3 bases, V lost 6 bases, and 9 bases had no gene match. CDR3 length: 15 residues. CDR1 MNHNY and CDR2 SVGAGI come from the germline V gene (reference sequence). The sample comes from a study of control samples from healthy donors and cancer patients. Produced via immunoSEQ multiplex PCR; TCRdb's table is partial and in-frame only. The sample consists of around 100,000 clones, about nine tenths of them appearing once. The material sequenced was blood. The TCR comes from a woman between 18 and 29 years old in good health. V is TRBV6-6 and J is TRBJ1-2; 8 bases map to TRBD1. The CDR3 protein is CASSLTGDQHYGYTF. In DNA, the CDR3 is TGTGCCAGCAGCCTGACAGGGGACCAGCACTATGGCTACACCTTC.